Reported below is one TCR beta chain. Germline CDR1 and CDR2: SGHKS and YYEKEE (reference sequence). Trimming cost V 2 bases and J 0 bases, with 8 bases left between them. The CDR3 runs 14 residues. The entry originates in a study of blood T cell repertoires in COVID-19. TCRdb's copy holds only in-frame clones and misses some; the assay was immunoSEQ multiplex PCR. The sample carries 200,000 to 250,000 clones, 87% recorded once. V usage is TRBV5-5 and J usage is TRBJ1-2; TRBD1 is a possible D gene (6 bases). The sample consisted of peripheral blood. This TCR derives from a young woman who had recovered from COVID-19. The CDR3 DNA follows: TGTGCCAGCAGCTTATGGGGGCCTAACTATGGCTACACCTTC. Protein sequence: CASSLWGPNYGYTF.